The sequence of this T cell receptor beta chain was determined in a study of shared T cell receptors in the human thymus. The data were produced by immunoSEQ multiplex PCR, yet TCRdb's version contains in-frame clones alone and is incomplete. The sample carries 540,000 or so clones, approximately 78% recorded once. The sample was also reused in another study, on human thymus T cells. That paper notes: Thymus tissue for the work was resected from patients undergoing corrective heart surgery. Repertoires sampled from thymus and blood appeared biased in V and J gene usage. What related research reported was that thymic repertoires overlapped highly among unrelated individuals.

The specimen was thymocytes. The TCR sequence derives from a boy younger than two with a congenital heart defect.

This CDR3 reads CASSPLLAGGYNEQFF. The DNA for the CDR3 is TGTGCCAGCAGCCCACTATTGGCGGGAGGCTACAATGAGCAGTTCTTC. The chain has TRBV9 and TRBJ2-1; 8 nucleotides match TRBD2. This CDR3 region has 16 residues. Germline CDR1 and CDR2: SGDLS and YYNGEE. V shed 4 bases, J shed 3 bases, and the junction held 9 bases outside the gene matches.